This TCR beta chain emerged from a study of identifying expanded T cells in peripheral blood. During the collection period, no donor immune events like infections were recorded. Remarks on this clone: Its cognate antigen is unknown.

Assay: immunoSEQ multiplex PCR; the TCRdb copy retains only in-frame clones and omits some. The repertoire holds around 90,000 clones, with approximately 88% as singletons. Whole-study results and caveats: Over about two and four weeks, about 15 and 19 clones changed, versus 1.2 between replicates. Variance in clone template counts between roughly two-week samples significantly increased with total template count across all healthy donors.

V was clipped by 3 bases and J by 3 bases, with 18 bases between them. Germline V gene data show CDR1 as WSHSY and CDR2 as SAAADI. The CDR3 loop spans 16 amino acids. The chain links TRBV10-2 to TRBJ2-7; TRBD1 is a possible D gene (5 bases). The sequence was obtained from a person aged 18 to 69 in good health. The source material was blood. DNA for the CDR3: TGCGCCAGCAGTGACTTTAGGCGACAGAACGTCTACGAGCAGTACTTC. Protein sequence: CASSDFRRQNVYEQYF.